This T cell receptor beta chain was documented in a study of brain T cells in children with intractable seizures. This clone showed up just once. Its specificity is unknown. Regarding the study as a whole: HCMV serostatus was not known, and viral specificity came from CDR3 similarity only.

The CDR3 extends over 16 amino acids. V shed 0 bases and J shed 3 bases, with 12 bases lying between them. Germline CDR1 SGHRS, CDR2 YFSETQ. Clones were sequenced by immunoSEQ multiplex PCR, and TCRdb holds only the in-frame ones, with some missing. The table records just under 65,000 clones, 90% to 96% of them present only once. The sequence derives from a boy in the first two years of life with focal cortical dysplasia and intractable seizures. Here the sequenced sample was peripheral blood, taken at surgery. J is TRBJ1-4 and V is TRBV5-1; D unclear. CDR3 loop: CASSLDLYSPNEKLFF. CDR3 sequence (DNA): TGCGCCAGCAGCTTGGATTTGTACAGCCCTAATGAAAAACTGTTTTTT. The whole variable domain, remainder taken from reference TRBV5-1 and TRBJ1-4, is KAGVTQTPRYLIKTRGQQVTLSCSPISGHRSVSWYQQTPGQGLQFLFEYFSETQRNKGNFPGRFSGRQFSNSRSEMNVSTLELGDSALYLCASSLDLYSPNEKLFFGSGTQLSVL.